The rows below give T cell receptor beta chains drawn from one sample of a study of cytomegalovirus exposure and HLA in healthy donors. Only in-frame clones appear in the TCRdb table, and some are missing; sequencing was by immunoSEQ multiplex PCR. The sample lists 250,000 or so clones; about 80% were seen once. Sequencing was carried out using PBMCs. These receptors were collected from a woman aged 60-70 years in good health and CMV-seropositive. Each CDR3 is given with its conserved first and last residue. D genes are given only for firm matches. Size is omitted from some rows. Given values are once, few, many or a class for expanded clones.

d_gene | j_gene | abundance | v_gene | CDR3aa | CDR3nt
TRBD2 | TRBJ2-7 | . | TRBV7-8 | CASSLDEGGSEQYF | TGTGCCAGCAGCTTAGATGAGGGAGGGTCCGAGCAGTACTTC
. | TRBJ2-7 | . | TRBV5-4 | CASSLARAVEQYF | TGTGCCAGCAGCTTGGCCCGAGCGGTCGAGCAGTACTTC
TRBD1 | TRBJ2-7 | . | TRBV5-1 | CASSVDRFYEQYF | TGCGCCAGCAGCGTGGACAGGTTCTACGAGCAGTACTTC
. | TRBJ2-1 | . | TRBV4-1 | CASSLLADPYNEQFF | TGCGCCAGCAGCCTCTTAGCTGACCCTTACAATGAGCAGTTCTTC
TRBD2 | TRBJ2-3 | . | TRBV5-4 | CASSTLIAGGEADTQYF | TGTGCCAGCAGCACACTAATAGCGGGAGGGGAGGCAGATACGCAGTATTTT
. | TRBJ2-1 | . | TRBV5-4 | CASSNEVEQFF | TGTGCCAGCAGCAACGAGGTTGAGCAGTTCTTC
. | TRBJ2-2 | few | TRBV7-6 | CASSLTDRTRANTGELFF | TGTGCCAGCAGCTTAACCGACAGGACCCGCGCGAACACCGGGGAGCTGTTTTTT
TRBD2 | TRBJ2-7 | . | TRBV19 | CASSGASGSYEQYF | TGTGCCAGTAGTGGGGCTAGCGGGAGCTACGAGCAGTACTTC
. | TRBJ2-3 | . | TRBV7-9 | CSSRKYSTDTQYF | TGTTCCAGCAGAAAATATAGCACAGATACGCAGTATTTT
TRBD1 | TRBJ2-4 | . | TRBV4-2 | CASSQEGTELNIQYF | TGTGCCAGCAGCCAAGAGGGGACAGAATTAAACATTCAGTACTTC
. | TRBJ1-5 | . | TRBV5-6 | CASSFGLINQPQHF | TGTGCCAGCAGCTTCGGACTGATCAATCAGCCCCAGCATTTT
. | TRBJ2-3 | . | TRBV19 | CASSSHHGGTDTQYF | TGTGCCAGTAGTAGCCACCACGGGGGTACAGATACGCAGTATTTT
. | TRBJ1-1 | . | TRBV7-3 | CASSDGGATEAFF | TGTGCCAGCAGCGACGGGGGGGCGACTGAAGCTTTCTTT
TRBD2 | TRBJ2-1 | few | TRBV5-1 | CASSLVGGRADNEQFF | TGCGCCAGCAGCTTGGTCGGCGGGAGGGCCGACAATGAGCAGTTCTTC
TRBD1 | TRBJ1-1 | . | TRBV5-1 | CASSPGQALWTEAFF | TGCGCCAGCAGCCCGGGACAGGCCCTCTGGACTGAAGCTTTCTTT
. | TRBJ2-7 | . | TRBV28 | CASNMDRSSYEQYF | TGTGCCAGCAACATGGACAGAAGCTCCTACGAGCAGTACTTC
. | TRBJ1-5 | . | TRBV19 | CASSTGSRLPQHF | TGTGCCAGTAGTACAGGGTCAAGGCTGCCCCAGCATTTT
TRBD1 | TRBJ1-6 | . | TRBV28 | CASSLGTASSYNSPLHF | TGTGCCAGCAGTTTAGGGACAGCGAGCTCCTATAATTCACCCCTCCACTTT
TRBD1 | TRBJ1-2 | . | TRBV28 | CASSSPGTGGSYTF | TGTGCCAGCAGTTCCCCCGGGACAGGGGGGAGCTACACCTTC
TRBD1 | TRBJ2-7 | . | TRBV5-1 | CASSGGQGPYEQYF | TGCGCCAGCAGCGGCGGACAGGGTCCCTACGAGCAGTACTTC
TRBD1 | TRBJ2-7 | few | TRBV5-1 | CASSAGTVSYEQYF | TGCGCCAGCAGCGCCGGGACAGTGTCCTACGAGCAGTACTTC
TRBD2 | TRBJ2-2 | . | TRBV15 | CATSNRGGIRDTGELFF | TGTGCCACCAGCAACCGGGGGGGTATTAGGGATACCGGGGAGCTGTTTTTT
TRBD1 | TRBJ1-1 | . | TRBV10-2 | CASSESGTGGKTEAFF | TGCGCCAGCAGTGAGTCAGGGACAGGGGGCAAAACTGAAGCTTTCTTT
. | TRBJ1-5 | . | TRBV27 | CASSAQYRERGSNQPQHF | TGTGCCAGCAGTGCACAATACCGGGAGAGAGGTAGCAATCAGCCCCAGCATTTT
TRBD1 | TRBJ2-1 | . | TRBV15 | CATSTRQGYNEQFF | TGTGCCACCAGCACGCGACAGGGTTACAATGAGCAGTTCTTC
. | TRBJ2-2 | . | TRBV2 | CASTTGVLAGELFF | TGTGCCAGCACCACGGGAGTTCTAGCCGGGGAGCTGTTTTTT
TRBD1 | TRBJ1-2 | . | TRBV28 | CASRQDRAYGYTF | TGTGCCAGCAGACAAGACAGGGCCTATGGCTACACCTTC
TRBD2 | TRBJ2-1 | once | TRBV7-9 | CASYGLAGVEQFF | TGTGCCAGCTATGGGCTAGCGGGAGTTGAGCAGTTCTTC
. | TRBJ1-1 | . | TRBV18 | CATNPGGTEAFF | TGTGCCACTAACCCGGGGGGCACTGAAGCTTTCTTT
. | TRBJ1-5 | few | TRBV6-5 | CASSYSNLSGQPQHF | TGTGCCAGCAGTTACTCTAATTTGTCAGGTCAGCCCCAGCATTTT
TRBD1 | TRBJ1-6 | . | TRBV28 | CASNTGTDLSPLHF | TGTGCCAGCAACACCGGGACAGACCTTTCACCCCTCCACTTT
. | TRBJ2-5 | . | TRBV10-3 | CATRGVIVRQETQYF | TGTGCCACCCGCGGTGTTATCGTTCGCCAAGAGACCCAGTACTTC
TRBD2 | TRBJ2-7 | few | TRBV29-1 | CSVESPGLALHEQYF | TGCAGCGTTGAATCTCCGGGACTAGCATTGCACGAGCAGTACTTC
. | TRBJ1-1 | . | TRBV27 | CVSRRTLTGVAEAFF | TGTGTCAGCCGACGGACCCTTACAGGTGTCGCTGAAGCTTTCTTT
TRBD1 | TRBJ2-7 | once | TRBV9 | CASSSGTAYEQYF | TGTGCCAGCAGCTCCGGGACAGCCTACGAGCAGTACTTC
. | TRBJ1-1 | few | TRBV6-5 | CASSYSSNTEAFF | TGTGCCAGCAGTTACAGCTCGAACACTGAAGCTTTCTTT
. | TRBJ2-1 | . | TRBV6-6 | CASRANTYNEQFF | TGTGCCAGCAGAGCGAATACCTACAATGAGCAGTTCTTC
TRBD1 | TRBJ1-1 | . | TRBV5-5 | CASSLLQGAPNTEAFF | TGTGCCAGCAGCCTACTACAGGGGGCCCCGAACACTGAAGCTTTCTTT
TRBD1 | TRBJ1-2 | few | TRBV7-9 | CASSSQGSYGYTF | TGTGCCAGCAGCTCACAGGGGTCCTATGGCTACACCTTC
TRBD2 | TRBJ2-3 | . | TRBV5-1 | CASSRIAGGSTDTQYF | TGCGCCAGCAGCCGCATAGCGGGAGGGAGCACAGATACGCAGTATTTT
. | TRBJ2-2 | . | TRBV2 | CAHRGLNTGELFF | TGTGCCCACCGCGGCTTGAACACCGGGGAGCTGTTTTTT
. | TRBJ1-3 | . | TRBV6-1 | CASSQPGVFGNTIYF | TGTGCCAGCTCCCAACCAGGGGTATTTGGAAACACCATATATTTT
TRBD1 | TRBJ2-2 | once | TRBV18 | CASSPLGTGGSNTGELFF | TGTGCCAGCTCACCACTCGGGACAGGCGGCTCGAACACCGGGGAGCTGTTTTTT
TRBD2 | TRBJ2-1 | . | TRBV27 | CASRKSGSVEQFF | TGTGCCAGCAGAAAAAGCGGGAGCGTTGAGCAGTTCTTC
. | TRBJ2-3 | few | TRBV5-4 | CASSLYLDTQYF | TGTGCCAGCAGCTTGTACTTAGATACGCAGTATTTT
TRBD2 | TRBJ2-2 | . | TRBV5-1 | CASGPGLETTGELFF | TGCGCCAGCGGCCCGGGACTAGAGACCACCGGGGAGCTGTTTTTT
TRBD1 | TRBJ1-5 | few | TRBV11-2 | CASSLSQGRLGNQPQHF | TGTGCCAGCAGCCTCTCACAGGGGCGCTTGGGCAATCAGCCCCAGCATTTT
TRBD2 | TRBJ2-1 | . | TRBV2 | CASSEDSGRYNEQFF | TGTGCCAGCAGTGAAGATAGCGGGAGGTACAATGAGCAGTTCTTC
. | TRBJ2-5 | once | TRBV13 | CASSIQKIGTQYF | TGTGCCAGCAGCATACAGAAAATTGGGACCCAGTACTTC
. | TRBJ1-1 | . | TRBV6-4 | CASAFDRNTEAFF | TGTGCCTCCGCCTTCGACAGGAACACTGAAGCTTTCTTT
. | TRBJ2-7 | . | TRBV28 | CASSIPGREQYF | TGTGCCAGCAGTATACCAGGTCGCGAGCAGTACTTC
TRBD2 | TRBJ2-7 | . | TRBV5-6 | CASSFSGTSLPEQYF | TGTGCCAGCAGCTTTTCCGGGACTAGCCTGCCCGAGCAGTACTTC
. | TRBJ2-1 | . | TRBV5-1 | CASTQGLRSYNEQFF | TGCGCCAGCACTCAGGGGTTGAGGTCCTACAATGAGCAGTTCTTC